This is a list of T cell receptor beta chains from one sample in a study of EBV T-cell therapy then PD-1 blockade in nasopharyngeal carcinoma. No antigen is known for these receptors. Measured with immunoSEQ multiplex PCR; TCRdb has only the in-frame clones, and not every one. The table shows about 22,000 clones, with 82% occurring only once. The starting material was CD8+ T cells from blood, obtained at day -245 from a patient whose treatment included autologous EBV-specific T cells and nivolumab. These TCRs come from a man aged 35-49 years with nasopharyngeal carcinoma. The CDR3 runs from the conserved cysteine through the conserved F or W. The D gene is left open where the match is weak. Clone size is shown for a subset of rows, as once, few, many or a class of expanded clone.

.	TRBJ1-4	12	TRBV29-1	.	CSVVQENEKLFF	TGCAGCGTGGTCCAGGAAAATGAAAAACTGTTTTTT
.	TRBJ1-4	15	TRBV28	.	CASTKTLSTNEKLFF	TGTGCCAGCACCAAGACCCTTTCAACTAATGAAAAACTGTTTTTT
.	TRBJ2-7	15	TRBV5-1	once	CASSLFPQGKSEQYF	TGCGCCAGCAGCTTGTTTCCGCAGGGGAAAAGCGAGCAGTACTTC
.	TRBJ1-2	14	TRBV5-4	.	CASSLDSFNYGYTF	TGTGCCAGCAGCCTGGACAGTTTCAACTATGGCTACACCTTC
.	TRBJ2-7	12	TRBV5-6	.	CASSSQVYEQYF	TGTGCCAGCAGCTCACAAGTCTACGAGCAGTACTTC
.	TRBJ1-6	14	TRBV6-4	few	CASSDSSNSSPLHF	TGTGCCAGCAGTGACTCGAGCAACTCTTCACCCCTCCACTTT
.	TRBJ1-2	14	TRBV14	.	CASSQWANSYGYTF	TGTGCCAGCAGCCAATGGGCGAATTCTTATGGCTACACCTTC
.	TRBJ2-1	19	TRBV19	once	CASSGGSGTELSSYNEQFF	TGTGCCAGTAGTGGGGGTAGCGGTACAGAACTCAGCTCCTACAATGAGCAGTTCTTC
.	TRBJ1-4	15	TRBV2	.	CASLSSLTTNEKLFF	TGTGCCAGCCTCTCCTCGCTCACAACTAATGAAAAACTGTTTTTT
.	TRBJ2-6	22	TRBV4-3	medium-sized	CASSQDLVRRDSLFSGANVLTF	TGCGCCAGCAGCCAAGATCTAGTGAGGCGAGACAGCCTTTTCTCTGGGGCCAACGTCCTGACTTTC
.	TRBJ2-1	15	TRBV9	.	CASSLGGSLSNEQFF	TGTGCCAGCAGCCTCGGGGGTAGTTTATCCAATGAGCAGTTCTTC
.	TRBJ1-5	13	TRBV4-3	.	CASSQDPGDPQHF	TGCGCCAGCAGCCAAGATCCCGGTGATCCCCAGCATTTT
.	TRBJ1-3	15	TRBV15	.	CATSRGQGPGNTIYF	TGTGCCACCAGCAGAGGACAAGGCCCTGGAAACACCATATATTTT